The rows below give T cell receptor beta chains drawn from one sample of a study of Graves' ophthalmopathy and Graves' hyperthyroidism. TCRdb passed the multiplex PCR reads through MiXCR, listing each CDR3 protein once. The sample lists about 230,000 distinct CDR3 sequences; around 50% were seen once. Input material: peripheral blood. These TCRs come from an adult man with Graves' ophthalmopathy. Each CDR3 is given with its conserved first and last residue. The D gene is left open where the match is weak. Some rows have no size entry. The others give once, few or many, or a class for an expanded clone.

v_call	clone_size	j_call	d_call	cdr3_nt	cdr3_aa
TRBV6-1	.	TRBJ1-2	TRBD1	TGTGCCAGCAATCCCAGGGGGCGCTTCTATGGCTACACCTTC	CASNPRGRFYGYTF
TRBV29-1	few	TRBJ2-7	TRBD2	TGCAGCGTCGGGACTAGCGGGGCAATGCAGTACTTC	CSVGTSGAMQYF
TRBV7-8	.	TRBJ2-5	TRBD1	TGTGCCAGCAGACGTAGACAGGGAGAGACCCAGTACTTC	CASRRRQGETQYF
TRBV7-6	.	TRBJ1-1	TRBD1	TGTGCCAGCAGCCTACCGGGACAGGGCCTTGAAGCTTTCTTT	CASSLPGQGLEAFF
TRBV24-1	.	TRBJ2-1	TRBD1	TGTGCCACCAGTGACGATTCCGGGACAGGGACCAATGAGCAGTTCTTC	CATSDDSGTGTNEQFF
TRBV19	.	TRBJ2-7	TRBD2	TGTGCCAGTAGTATGCGTCTAGCGGGGACCTACGAGCAGTACTTC	CASSMRLAGTYEQYF
TRBV7-6	.	TRBJ1-6	.	TGTGCCAGCAGCTTCGGCTCGGAGAATTCACCCCTCCACTTT	CASSFGSENSPLHF
TRBV5-1	few	TRBJ1-6	TRBD1	TGCGCCAGCACCCTACAGGGGTTTAATTCACCCCTCCACTTT	CASTLQGFNSPLHF
TRBV6-1	.	TRBJ2-2	TRBD2	TGTGCCAGCACACGACTAGCGGTTAACACCGGGGAGCTGTTTTTT	CASTRLAVNTGELFF
TRBV28	once	TRBJ2-5	TRBD2	TGTGCCAGCAGTTTGGGGGGGAGCGGGGGTGGAGAGACCCAGTACTTC	CASSLGGSGGGETQYF
TRBV7-9	.	TRBJ1-1	.	TGTGCCAGCAGCTTTGGACTAGCGGGGACCGAAGCTTTCTTT	CASSFGLAGTEAFF
TRBV2	.	TRBJ2-5	TRBD2	TGTGCCAGCAGTCCGCAGACTAGCGGCGGGGAGACCCAGTACTTC	CASSPQTSGGETQYF
TRBV12-3/TRBV12-4	few	TRBJ2-7	TRBD1	TGTGCCAGCAGTCTCGCCCGACAGGGGAATCCCTACGAGCAGTACTTC	CASSLARQGNPYEQYF
TRBV29-1	few	TRBJ2-2	.	TGCAGCTTCCGAAAAGGGGTCACCGGGGAGCTGTTTTTT	CSFRKGVTGELFF
TRBV20-1	.	TRBJ2-7	.	TGCAATGCCCGAAGCGGCTCGGACTACGAGCAGTACTTC	CNARSGSDYEQYF
TRBV20-1	.	TRBJ2-7	TRBD1	TGCAGTGCTAGAGCTGGGACAGGTCAGGGGTACGAGCAGTACTTC	CSARAGTGQGYEQYF
TRBV5-8	few	TRBJ1-5	TRBD1	TGTGCCAGCAGCTTAAGTGAGGACAGGGACCAGCCCCAGCATTTT	CASSLSEDRDQPQHF
TRBV20-1	many	TRBJ1-2	.	TGCAGTGCTAGAGGCTCACGGGATTCGGGCTACACCTTC	CSARGSRDSGYTF
TRBV7-2	.	TRBJ1-1	.	TGTGCCAGCAGTTACCCTGGCGACAGCCCTTGGGGCACTGAAGCTTTCTTT	CASSYPGDSPWGTEAFF
TRBV9	.	TRBJ2-7	.	TGTGCCAGCAGTAATGGGCGGGGACCCTACGAGCAGTACTTC	CASSNGRGPYEQYF
TRBV9	.	TRBJ1-6	.	TGTGCCAGCAGTTTAGGGGCAGACTATTTCCTTAATTCACCCCTCCACTTT	CASSLGADYFLNSPLHF
TRBV7-9	many	TRBJ1-2	TRBD1	TGTGCCAGCAGCGTCCAGGGGGGACGGGGCTACACCTTC	CASSVQGGRGYTF
TRBV7-8	few	TRBJ1-1	.	TGTGCCAGCAGCCGGACAGATGTAAAAGCTTTCTTT	CASSRTDVKAFF
TRBV10-3	many	TRBJ1-2	TRBD1	TGTGCCATCAGTGAAGACAGGGGTGGCTACACCTTC	CAISEDRGGYTF
TRBV4-2	.	TRBJ2-5	.	TGTGCCAGCAGCCAAGTAGTCGGTGAAGAGACCCAGTACTTC	CASSQVVGEETQYF
TRBV6-5	.	TRBJ1-6	.	TGTGCCAGCAGTGTGCCGGCATATAATTCACCCCTCCACTTT	CASSVPAYNSPLHF
TRBV4-1	.	TRBJ2-7	.	TGCGCCAGCAGCCCTCCGAATCGGGACTCCTACGAGCAGTACTTC	CASSPPNRDSYEQYF
TRBV7-9	.	TRBJ1-4	.	TGTGCCAGCAGCTCGGGTTATGGGGGGATGAAGGAAAAACTGTTTTTT	CASSSGYGGMKEKLFF
TRBV7-3	many	TRBJ2-7	TRBD2	TGTGCCAGCAGCCCCCTAGCGGGAGGGCTAAACGAGCAGTACTTC	CASSPLAGGLNEQYF
TRBV29-1	many	TRBJ1-3	.	TGCAGCGTCGACATGGGATCTGGAAACACCATATATTTT	CSVDMGSGNTIYF
TRBV20-1	.	TRBJ1-6	TRBD1	TGCAGTGCTAGACTCCAAGGGACAGCTGCAAAACCCCTCCACTTT	CSARLQGTAAKPLHF
TRBV20-1	.	TRBJ2-2	TRBD2	TGCAGTGCTACTCTAGCGGGAGGGGAGGCCGGGGAGCTGTTTTTT	CSATLAGGEAGELFF
TRBV7-8	.	TRBJ2-7	TRBD2	TGTGCCAGCAGTTACGTTGCGGGAGGGCCGTACGAGCAGTACTTC	CASSYVAGGPYEQYF
TRBV5-8	.	TRBJ2-7	TRBD2	TGTGCCAGCAGCCAAAGTCCCGGGACTAGAGGAAGGGTCTCCGAGCAGTACTTC	CASSQSPGTRGRVSEQYF
TRBV7-9	many	TRBJ1-2	.	TGTGCCAGCAGCTTACACACCTTC	CASSLHTF
TRBV12-3/TRBV12-4	.	TRBJ2-7	.	TGTGCCAGCAGTTTAGCGGGGGGGGGGCCCGCCTACGAGCAGTACTTC	CASSLAGGGPAYEQYF
TRBV7-2	.	TRBJ2-2	.	TGTGCCAGCGGCCGGGCAGGGGAGTGGACCGGGGAGCTGTTTTTT	CASGRAGEWTGELFF
TRBV24-1	.	TRBJ1-2	.	TGTGCCACCAGTGATTCCCCTCCGGGGTACGGCTACACCTTC	CATSDSPPGYGYTF
TRBV20-1	.	TRBJ2-5	TRBD1	TGCAGTGCTAGATCGGGGGACAGGTTAAAGGAGACCCAGTACTTC	CSARSGDRLKETQYF
TRBV29-1	.	TRBJ2-3	TRBD1	TGCAGCGTTGCGAGGGGGCGAGGAGATACGCAGTATTTT	CSVARGRGDTQYF
TRBV20-1	many	TRBJ1-4	.	TGCAGTGCTAGAGATCAAGGGGGAATTAAGCTGTTTTTT	CSARDQGGIKLFF